This T cell receptor (beta chain) was recovered during a study of blood T cell repertoires in COVID-19. Study background: Samples of COVID-19 (acute and convalescent) were obtained from the United States, Italy and Spain. PBMCs, B-cell-depleted T cells, or T cells provided the cDNA or gDNA that made up the material.

In the study's own analysis: Cell counts per sample came from amplifying reference gene primers. Generated by immunoSEQ multiplex PCR, the TCRdb table keeps only in-frame clones and is missing some. That table gives V, J and clone size, and the DNA gave D and trimming. The table shows 180,000 or so clones, with approximately 89% occurring only once. Between the trimmed V and J ends, which lost 8 bases and 6 bases, there was a span of 13 bases. This CDR3 spans 13 amino acids. CDR1 MNHEY and CDR2 SVGAGI come from the germline V gene. V and J are TRBV6-5 and TRBJ1-4, with D unresolved. The clonotype was recovered from a woman aged 30 to 39 with acute or convalescent COVID-19. Material for sequencing was peripheral blood. CDR3 residues: CASRRPEDEKLFF. The DNA for the CDR3 is TGTGCCAGCCGGAGGCCAGAGGATGAAAAACTGTTTTTT.